This note documents a single TCR beta chain sequence. Its target is not known. With 0 bases removed from V and 1 base from J, the gap between germline ends came to 8 bases. The germline gives CDR1 SGHAT, CDR2 FQNNGV. The CDR3 is 15 residues long. Sequenced by immunoSEQ multiplex PCR; TCRdb stores in-frame clones only, minus some. Among 500,000 or so clones, 90% to 97% were seen once, and the ten largest hold nearly 0.065%. The record originates from a study of shared clonotypes between healthy human individuals. Study-wide results and limits: All-four-donor shared clonotypes had higher generation probabilities than non-shared clonotypes did.

This clonotype was obtained from a woman in her 30s in good health. The chain couples TRBV11-2 to TRBJ2-3; D is perhaps TRBD2 (6 bases). The sample consisted of naive CD4+ T cells sorted from blood. Subset here: CD45RA+ positively selected. The CDR3 is CASSLDPGGTDTQYF. CDR3 sequence (DNA): TGTGCCAGCAGCTTAGATCCGGGAGGCACAGATACGCAGTATTTT.